This TCR beta chain emerged from a study of cytomegalovirus exposure and HLA in healthy donors. Study-wide results and limits: A later analysis found common viral pathogens apparently linked to several of the most significant clusters. The analysis excluded some indistinguishable V segments, including TRBV6-2 and TRBV6-3.

This CDR3 comprises 16 residues. V lost 2 bases and J lost 2, with 15 bases in between. Germline V gene lookup returns CDR1 LGHNT and CDR2 FRNRAP. A word on this clone: As yet, its antigen is unknown. This same CDR3 is encoded by further DNA sequences in the sample.

PCR involved 60 Vbeta and 13 Jbeta primers. TCRdb's table, derived via immunoSEQ multiplex PCR, lists solely in-frame clones and lacks some. The repertoire includes more than 150,000 clones, approximately 84% of them detected once, and over 0.2% sits in the top ten. What was sequenced was PBMCs. The chain recombines TRBV12-5 with TRBJ1-1; tentative D call: TRBD1 (6 bases). The receptor's source is a girl less than two years old in good health and CMV-seronegative. The CDR3 DNA is TGTGCTAGTGGTTTGCCCAGCGGGGGCGTCAACACTGAAGCTTTCTTT. It encodes CASGLPSGGVNTEAFF.